This T cell receptor (beta chain) derives from a study of T cells after yellow fever vaccination. General study points: It was the secondary response that reached its peak faster, day 5 versus 15, but it was weaker. In post-booster samples, most primary-vaccination clones reappeared (under 98% CD4, about 90% CD8). Shared CD4/CD8 clonotypes were a small share, likely from convergent recombination.

V was trimmed by 2 bases and J by 8 bases, leaving 12 bases between them. Germline V gives CDR1 SEHNR, CDR2 FQNEAQ (reference sequence). This CDR3 spans 14 amino acids. TCR cDNA, made by 5'RACE template switching, carried an added universal primer site and UMIs. TCRdb reanalysed the 5' RACE reads using MiXCR and keeps one entry per CDR3 protein. The table includes around 88,000 distinct CDR3 sequences, about 14% detected once. The sequencing here drew on CD8+ T cells not binding an NS4B(214-222) dextramer, sorted from PBMCs, taken 21 days after the first yellow fever vaccination. The source is a young man who received the YFV17D yellow fever vaccine. This chain uses TRBV7-9 with TRBJ1-4; TRBD1 might be the D (5 bases). The CDR3 reads CASSLTQGEEKLFF. The CDR3 DNA sequence: TGTGCCAGCAGCTTAACCCAGGGTGAGGAAAAACTGTTTTTT.